The T cell receptor (beta chain) under discussion was sequenced for a study of PD-L1 blockade in urothelial cancer. Whole-study findings and limits: Improved survival was predicted by pretreatment blood TCR clonality below the median. Durable benefit accompanied greater 3-week expansion of tumor-associated blood clones.

Comment on this clone: Its antigen remains unidentified.

The method was immunoSEQ multiplex PCR; TCRdb's version includes in-frame clones alone and lacks a portion of them. The data hold 90,000 or so clones, with nearly 90% observed a single time. The germline gives CDR1 MNHEY, CDR2 SMNVEV (reference sequence). V gave up 0 bases and J gave up 6 bases; unmatched junction bases: 7. The length of the CDR3 is 15 residues. Time point denoted: pretreatment peripheral blood. V gene TRBV27 combines with J gene TRBJ2-7; the match to TRBD2 covers 8 bases. This receptor was identified in a man aged 55 to 69 with urothelial cancer. The sample was PBMCs, taken around atezolizumab (anti-PD-L1) treatment. The CDR3, as DNA: TGTGCCAGCAGTTTATCAACTACGGGGGGGTCCGAGCAGTACTTC. This codes for CASSLSTTGGSEQYF.